This is a list of T cell receptor beta chains from one sample in a study of CDR3 diversity in severe acne. TCRdb called the PCR reads again in MiXCR, with one record for every CDR3 protein. The table shows fewer than 90,000 distinct CDR3 sequences, with under 60% occurring only once. The material sequenced was blood. Receptors were obtained from a male donor in good health, without acne. Each CDR3 is given with its conserved first and last residue. D genes are given only for firm matches. Size is omitted from some rows. Given values are once, few, many or a class for expanded clones.

cdr3_nt cdr3_aa j_call d_call clone_size cdr3_length v_call
TGTGCCAGCGAACCAGCGGGGGGGCCAGGCGAGCAGTACTTC CASEPAGGPGEQYF TRBJ2-7 TRBD2 once 14 TRBV2
TGTGCCTCACGGTCCGCAAATGAAAAACTGTTTTTT CASRSANEKLFF TRBJ1-4 - - 12 TRBV6-6
TGTGCCAGTACTCCGGGCCGCTCTGGAAACACCATATATTTT CASTPGRSGNTIYF TRBJ1-3 - once 14 TRBV19
TGTGCCAGCAGCTTAGGGGCAGGGCCAGCAGATCAGCCCCAGCATTTT CASSLGAGPADQPQHF TRBJ1-5 - - 16 TRBV7-6
TGTGCCAGCTCAACGTACGGGACCACCTACGAGCAGTACTTC CASSTYGTTYEQYF TRBJ2-7 - - 14 TRBV18
TGTGCCAGCAGCAGGGCCTACTATTCCTACGAGCAGTACTTC CASSRAYYSYEQYF TRBJ2-7 - few 14 TRBV25-1
- CASSFYICSADGRRGSYEQYF TRBJ2-7 - - 21 TRBV11-3
TGCAGTGCTAGAGTCCGGGGGCAGGGGTACTACAATGAGCGGTTCTTC CSARVRGQGYYNERFF TRBJ2-1 - - 16 TRBV20-1
TGTGCCAGCAGCTCGACGAAAGGCTACACCTTC CASSSTKGYTF TRBJ1-2 - few 11 TRBV28
TGTGCCAGCAGCCCGAGAGAACGGGGACTATTGAACACTGAAGCTTTCTTT CASSPRERGLLNTEAFF TRBJ1-1 - many 17 TRBV7-9
TGTGCCAGCATCAGCGGGACTAGCAATGAGCAGTTCTTC CASISGTSNEQFF TRBJ2-1 TRBD2 - 13 TRBV6-6
TGTGCCAGCAGTGCGGACAGGGTAGGGACCGGGGAGCTGTTTTTT CASSADRVGTGELFF TRBJ2-2 TRBD1 - 15 TRBV2
TGTGCCAGCAGCTTATCCCAGCGGGGTTCCTACGAGCAGTACTTC CASSLSQRGSYEQYF TRBJ2-7 TRBD2 - 15 TRBV7-3
TGCAGTGCTACCGGGACTAGCGGGATGTACGAGCAGTACTTC CSATGTSGMYEQYF TRBJ2-7 TRBD2 few 14 TRBV20-1
TGCAGTGCCCGAGGGACTAGCGGGACCTGGGTTGAGCAGTACTTC CSARGTSGTWVEQYF TRBJ2-7 TRBD2 once 15 TRBV20-1
TGTGCCATCCGTGACAGGGAGGGCGATGGCTACACCTTC CAIRDREGDGYTF TRBJ1-2 TRBD1 - 13 TRBV19
TGTGCCAGTAGCCAGGGGGTGGAATTGGTGGGACATGGCTACACCTTC CASSQGVELVGHGYTF TRBJ1-2 TRBD1 - 16 TRBV24-1
TGCAGTGCTAGAGATGTGAACGGGATGGGGGCTTACAATGAGCAGTTCTTC CSARDVNGMGAYNEQFF TRBJ2-1 - - 17 TRBV20-1
TGTGCCAGCAGCTTGACGTCCGGGGGTCAAGAGACCCAGTACTTC CASSLTSGGQETQYF TRBJ2-5 - - 15 TRBV7-6
TGCGCCAGCAGCTTGATCATTTCTAGCGGGAGCACAGATACGCAGTATTTT CASSLIISSGSTDTQYF TRBJ2-3 TRBD2 many 17 TRBV5-1
TGCGCCAGCAGCCAAATCCTGGCAACAGGGGCCAGCGTCCTGACTTTC CASSQILATGASVLTF TRBJ2-6 TRBD1 many 16 TRBV4-1
TGCGCCAGCAGAGATACAGGGCGCACAGATACGCAGTATTTT CASRDTGRTDTQYF TRBJ2-3 - many 14 TRBV5-1
TGCAGCGTTTTGACGACGACAGATACGCAGTATTTT CSVLTTTDTQYF TRBJ2-3 - - 12 TRBV29-1
TGTGCCAGTAGTATAGGAGACAACACTGAAGCTTTCTTT CASSIGDNTEAFF TRBJ1-1 - many 13 TRBV19
TGCGCCAGCAGCCCAGCTGGGGGACTAGCGGGAGCCCCCCGCGATGAGCAGTTCTTC CASSPAGGLAGAPRDEQFF TRBJ2-1 TRBD2 - 19 TRBV5-1